This TCR beta chain was sequenced for a study of CD8 T cells in Susac syndrome. Study-wide background: The Susac syndrome patients that were sequenced included six with active disease and under 10 in remission.

Random hexamers were used to reverse transcribe about 0.45 to 1 ug of RNA. Amplification of TCR beta CDR3 used immunoSEQ multiplex PCR across 54 Vbeta and 13 Jbeta. TCRdb reprocessed the immunoSEQ multiplex PCR reads via MiXCR and lists one record per CDR3 protein. The profile shows roughly 140,000 distinct CDR3 sequences, under 97% of them singletons. Trimming cost V 6 bases and J 5 bases, with 16 bases left between them. The germline V gene has CDR1 DFQATT and CDR2 SNEGSKA (reference sequence). This CDR3 comprises 13 residues. Sequencing of TCR beta, carried out with a high-throughput approach, was applied to CD8+ and CD4+ T cells from the blood. FACS enriched CD8+ TEMRA cells, while bulk CD8+ and CD4+ were negatively isolated.

The chain recombines TRBV20-1 with TRBJ1-2, with D unclear. Source material: CD4+ T cells from PBMCs. The receptor was isolated from a human donor with Susac syndrome. The chain's CDR3 is CSASPALYYGYTF. CDR3 nucleotide sequence: TGCAGTGCGTCACCTGCACTTTATTATGGCTACACCTTC.